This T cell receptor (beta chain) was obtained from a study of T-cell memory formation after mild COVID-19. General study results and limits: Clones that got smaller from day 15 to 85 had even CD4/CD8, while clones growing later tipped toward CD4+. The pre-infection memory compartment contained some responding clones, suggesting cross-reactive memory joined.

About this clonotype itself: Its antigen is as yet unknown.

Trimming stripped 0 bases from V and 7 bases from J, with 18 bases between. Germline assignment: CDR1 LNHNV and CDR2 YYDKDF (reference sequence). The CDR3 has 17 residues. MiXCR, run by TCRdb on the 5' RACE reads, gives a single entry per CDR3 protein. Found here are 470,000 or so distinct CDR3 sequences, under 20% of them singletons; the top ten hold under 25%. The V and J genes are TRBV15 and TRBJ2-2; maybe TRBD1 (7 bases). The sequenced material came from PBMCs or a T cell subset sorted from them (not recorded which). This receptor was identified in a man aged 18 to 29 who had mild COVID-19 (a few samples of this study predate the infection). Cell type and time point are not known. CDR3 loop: CATSRDGSRGVYGELFF. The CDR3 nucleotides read TGTGCCACCAGCAGAGATGGCAGCAGGGGGGTGTACGGGGAGCTGTTTTTT.